These T cell receptor beta chains were read from a single sample in a study of blood T cells in healthy people across ages. One entry per CDR3 protein, called by TCRdb with MiXCR from the 5' RACE reads. In the table there are approximately 810,000 distinct CDR3 sequences, 36% of which are singletons. The specimen was blood. These receptor sequences come from a man between 18 and 29 years old in good health. CDR3s leave out the opening cysteine and the closing phenylalanine or tryptophan.

j_call cdr3_length v_call cdr3_aa
TRBJ1-1 10 TRBV12-3/TRBV12-4 ASSNTGKSAF
TRBJ2-7 18 TRBV24-1 ATSDFGIGQAKFPSYEQY
TRBJ2-3 13 TRBV2 ASSSGAMGTDTQY
TRBJ2-1 11 TRBV2 ASSQNRDHEQF
TRBJ1-1 10 TRBV10-3 ASGGVNTEAF
TRBJ2-7 9 TRBV20-1 SARAPGGGY
TRBJ1-1 11 TRBV20-1 SASGGWDTEAF
TRBJ1-2 11 TRBV12-3/TRBV12-4 AGSPGTGYGYT
TRBJ2-7 11 TRBV6-2/TRBV6-3 ASSPDRGDEQY
TRBJ2-3 10 TRBV6-5 ASSYPPDTQY
TRBJ1-1 13 TRBV6-2/TRBV6-3 ASSRPSSPNTEAF
TRBJ1-2 12 TRBV20-1 SARVTGGSVGYT
TRBJ1-2 16 TRBV7-9 ASSSDTRPGFSNYGYT
TRBJ2-4 13 TRBV20-1 SAPTGGASKNIQY
TRBJ1-3 13 TRBV12-3/TRBV12-4 ASSMTGGRGNTIY
TRBJ1-2 9 TRBV12-3/TRBV12-4 ASSYDYGYT
TRBJ2-5 12 TRBV4-3 ASSPADRLETQY
TRBJ1-1 12 TRBV13 ASSLTFGDTEAF
TRBJ1-2 11 TRBV7-2 ASSLWEVYGHT
TRBJ1-2 12 TRBV27 ASSSGTGVDGYT